These T cell receptor beta chains were read from a single sample in a study of blood T cell repertoires in COVID-19. Clones were sequenced by immunoSEQ multiplex PCR, and TCRdb holds only the in-frame ones, with some missing. The data contain under 45,000 clones, around 83% of them seen just once; the ten biggest clones take up around 24%. The sequencing input was peripheral blood. These receptors all stem from a human donor with acute or convalescent COVID-19. The donor label of this sample is uncertain. CDR3s include the opening cysteine and the closing phenylalanine or tryptophan. Fields, in order: D gene, J gene, V gene, CDR3 DNA, CDR3 protein. A D gene is named only where the DNA matches it firmly.

D: TRBD1
J: TRBJ1-3
V: TRBV7-9
DNA: TGTGCCAGCAGCACACTCCGGGACAGAAGAAACACCATATATTTT
CDR3: CASSTLRDRRNTIYF

D: NA
J: TRBJ2-3
V: TRBV11-3
DNA: TGTGCCAGCAGCCAGCCCAGGGAAGATACGCAGTATTTT
CDR3: CASSQPREDTQYF

D: TRBD1
J: TRBJ2-1
V: TRBV5-4
DNA: TGTGCCAGCAGTTTTCCGGGACAGGGCGCCAATGAGCAGTTCTTC
CDR3: CASSFPGQGANEQFF

D: TRBD1
J: TRBJ2-2
V: TRBV19
DNA: TGTGCCAGTAGTATTATGGGACAGGAAAAAACCGGGGAGCTGTTTTTT
CDR3: CASSIMGQEKTGELFF

D: TRBD2
J: TRBJ2-2
V: TRBV5-1
DNA: TGCGCCAGCAGCCTGACTAGCCCGAACACCGGGGAGCTGTTTTTT
CDR3: CASSLTSPNTGELFF

D: NA
J: TRBJ2-1
V: TRBV28
DNA: TGTGCCAGCAGTTTTGGCGGGAGCGGAGGGGGTGAGCAGTTCTTC
CDR3: CASSFGGSGGGEQFF

D: TRBD1
J: TRBJ1-5
V: TRBV28
DNA: TGTGCCAGCAGTCCCCGACAGGGGGCCGGTCAGCCCCAGCATTTT
CDR3: CASSPRQGAGQPQHF

D: TRBD2
J: TRBJ2-1
V: TRBV2
DNA: TGTGCCAGCAGGACCGCGGGGGGCACGGATGAGCAGTTCTTC
CDR3: CASRTAGGTDEQFF

D: TRBD1
J: TRBJ2-7
V: TRBV6-6
DNA: TGTGCCACCGGACGGAGGAGGGGACAGGGCACCTACGAGCAGTACTTC
CDR3: CATGRRRGQGTYEQYF

D: TRBD2
J: TRBJ2-3
V: TRBV27
DNA: TGTGCCAGCAGTTTAGCTAGCGGGGGGGCACGTCCTACGCAGTATTTT
CDR3: CASSLASGGARPTQYF

D: NA
J: TRBJ2-7
V: TRBV5-6
DNA: TGTGCCAGCAGCTTGGCGGGGAGGGGACATGATGACGAGCAGTACTTC
CDR3: CASSLAGRGHDDEQYF